This T cell receptor beta chain was sequenced for a study of blood T cell repertoires in COVID-19. Overall study: PBMCs, B-cell-depleted T cells, or T cells provided the cDNA or gDNA that made up the material.

Cohort placement rested on clinical history that participants reported themselves. Some clones are missing from TCRdb's copy, which holds only in-frame ones; the method was immunoSEQ multiplex PCR. The sample has some 260,000 clones; around 84% are singletons. Trimming removed 6 bases from V and 7 bases from J, with 7 bases in between. CDR1 is MDHEN and CDR2 is SYDVKM in the germline V gene. This CDR3 contains 11 residues. The chain recombines TRBV28 with TRBJ2-1, with unresolved D. Sequenced material: PBMCs or T cells enriched from blood (not recorded which). This TCR came from a man younger than 40 with acute COVID-19. This chain's CDR3 is CASRDTNEQFF. DNA for the CDR3: TGTGCCAGCAGAGATACAAATGAGCAGTTCTTC.